This entry concerns a single T cell receptor beta chain. The antigen is not known. This entry comes from a study of shared clonotypes between healthy human individuals. General study results and limits: Large sequencing depth failed to make sorted-subset sequencing complete, rarefaction showed.

Generated by immunoSEQ multiplex PCR, the TCRdb table keeps only in-frame clones and is missing some. The sample records about 2.3 million clones, approximately 93% being singletons. Germline V lookup: CDR1 SGHAT, CDR2 FQNNGV. The CDR3 contains 18 residues. V gave up 5 bases and J gave up 3 bases; unmatched junction bases: 13. Specimen: naive CD4+ T cells from PBMCs. Subset defined: CD45RA+ positively selected. The rearrangement links TRBV11-2 to TRBJ1-1, with 12 nucleotides matching TRBD1. This TCR came from a man younger than 35 in good health. Some clones in this sample may be carry-over from other donors' samples. CDR3 sequence: CASSPPARDRGLYTEAFF. In DNA form, the CDR3 reads TGTGCCAGCAGCCCGCCGGCCAGGGACAGGGGGCTGTACACTGAAGCTTTCTTT.